This T cell receptor beta chain emerged from a study of monozygotic twins with inflammatory bowel disease. Study results and caveats: In patient repertoires, differing immunosuppressive treatments may have added some variability.

Used for each TCR library was 3500 ng of total RNA. cDNA for each sample came from eight separate reactions. UMIs incorporating a 6-nucleotide sample barcode were appended by means of template switching. With the 5' RACE reads reprocessed, TCRdb shows one record per CDR3 protein and no DNA. This sample's clone table lists about 380,000 distinct CDR3 sequences. The CDR3 is 15 residues long. As regards this clonotype: Its antigen is not known.

This sequence originates from a human donor with ulcerative colitis or Crohn's disease, or a healthy co-twin of an affected twin (not recorded which). The chain combines TRBV12-3 or TRBV12-4 with TRBJ2-3; TCRdb calls TRBD2, which cannot be checked without DNA. The sequencing sample was made of blood. The CDR3 loop is CASSSRLASTDTQYF.